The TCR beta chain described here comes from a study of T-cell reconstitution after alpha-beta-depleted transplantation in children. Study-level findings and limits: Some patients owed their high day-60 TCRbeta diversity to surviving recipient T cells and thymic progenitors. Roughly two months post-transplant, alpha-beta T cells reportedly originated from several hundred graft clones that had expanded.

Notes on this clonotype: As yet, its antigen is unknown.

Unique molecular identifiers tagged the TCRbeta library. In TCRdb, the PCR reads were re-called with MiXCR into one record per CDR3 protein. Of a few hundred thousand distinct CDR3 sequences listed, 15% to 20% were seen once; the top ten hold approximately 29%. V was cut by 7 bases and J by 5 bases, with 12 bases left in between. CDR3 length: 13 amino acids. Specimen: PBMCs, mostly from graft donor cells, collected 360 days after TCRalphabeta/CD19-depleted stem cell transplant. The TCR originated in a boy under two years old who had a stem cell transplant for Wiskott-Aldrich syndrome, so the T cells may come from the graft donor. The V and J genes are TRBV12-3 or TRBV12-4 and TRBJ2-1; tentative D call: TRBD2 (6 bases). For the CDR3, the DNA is TGTGCCAGCAAACGGGACTTCCACAATGAGCAGTTCTTC. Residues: CASKRDFHNEQFF.